This is a list of T cell receptor beta chains from one sample in a study. TCRdb processed the RT-PCR reads anew with MiXCR; each CDR3 protein has one entry. The sample carries around 700,000 distinct CDR3 sequences, around 14% recorded once. Material for sequencing was memory CD4+ T cells from blood. These receptor sequences come from a female donor in good health, serving as a healthy control. CDR3s leave out the opening cysteine and the closing phenylalanine or tryptophan. Each record gives: V gene, CDR3 length, CDR3 protein.

>TRBV12-3/TRBV12-4|13
ASSFPGTGAYGYT
>TRBV7-2|12
ASYWGGVNTEAF
>TRBV20-1|11
SAPSTGNQPQH
>TRBV5-1|13
ASSIDGQQNTEAF
>TRBV19|11
ASGTGANTEAF
>TRBV7-3|11
ASSLKPDSVAF
>TRBV7-2|12
ASSKALAVDTQY
>TRBV30|12
AWSAWDRGREQY
>TRBV20-1|12
SASLGQPVREQY
>TRBV7-6|14
ASSLTSGGPYNEQF
>TRBV7-2|13
ASSTKSGGTDTQY
>TRBV28|16
ASSLAGARSGMNTEAF
>TRBV3-1|10
ASSQGGNIQY
>TRBV5-1|11
ASSFTSANEQF
>TRBV19|17
ASSLRGTSGSGRGNEQF
>TRBV6-1|13
ASRGGNKDIIEQF
>TRBV20-1|12
SASDAGGADTQY
>TRBV6-6|12
AVSTGRGNQPQH
>TRBV5-4|13
ASSSPSTIPDTQY
>TRBV5-1|11
ASSLAENYGYT
>TRBV20-1|14
SARDATGNLPRTQY
>TRBV28|13
ASSSQILGSYEQY
>TRBV29-1|10
SVTQGMETQY
>TRBV6-6|13
ASSYLGQEAVEQY
>TRBV7-6|12
ASSLLGRYDEAF
>TRBV5-1|14
ASSRSGQPDNSPLH
>TRBV7-9|11
AATRQEDEKLF
>TRBV12-3/TRBV12-4|14
ASSPYLGTGTYEQY
>TRBV12-3/TRBV12-4|13
ASSDRDSGDRRQY
>TRBV7-9|11
ASSVGTGHGYT
>TRBV7-2|13
ASRRGASGTDTQY
>TRBV20-1|11
SAGGTLNQPQH
>TRBV20-1|11
SARDLQNTEAF
>TRBV5-6|13
ASSFPTGPNSPLH
>TRBV28|10
ASSSSFKPQH
>TRBV20-1|8
SVLGVEQY
>TRBV3-1|12
ASSPARVTGELF
>TRBV7-2|11
ASSLWGRAESY
>TRBV7-2|14
ASSPQEGRGAGELF
>TRBV20-1|13
SARDPQGANTEAF
>TRBV18|12
ASSSTGLSGELF
>TRBV20-1|13
SARGGLDSGYGYT
>TRBV27|13
ASSLVGLSTGEQF
>TRBV9|11
ASSVGVNNEQF
>TRBV27|12
ASSLIGPLYEQY
>TRBV2|11
ASRTGINYGYT
>TRBV12-3/TRBV12-4|9
ASTGADTQY
>TRBV10-3|14
AISGSGRVEVDEQF
>TRBV6-5|12
ASSVAGTGTEAF
>TRBV4-1|12
ASSQDEPGYGYT
>TRBV20-1|12
SARDWQGGSEQY
>TRBV18|14
ASSPMTGGIQETQY
>TRBV5-1|9
ASKSEYEQY
>TRBV12-3/TRBV12-4|13
ASSIGTGSNQPQH